Listed here is a single T cell receptor beta chain. Antigen unknown. Vbeta (60) and Jbeta (13) primers were used in the PCR. Sequencing was performed with immunoSEQ multiplex PCR; in TCRdb, only in-frame clones are kept and a portion is missing. The top ten hold about 4.9% of the sample, which has 100,000 or so clones, roughly 60% seen once. The sample belongs to a study of cytomegalovirus exposure and HLA in healthy donors. The overall study: Unique TCR beta sequences numbering some 120 million came from approximately 180 million T cells in an earlier analysis. General study points: Trimming of TCR beta V- and J-genes showed a link, identified in a later analysis, to a missense DCLRE1C variant. Later analysis indicated greater clonal expansion among HLA-associated TCR beta chains than among equally common other chains.

V was trimmed by 4 bases and J by 0 bases, leaving 12 bases between them. The length of the CDR3 is 16 residues. Per the germline V gene, CDR1 is MGHDK and CDR2 is SYGVNS. This receptor was taken from a human donor in good health. The sample was PBMCs. V is TRBV25-1 and J is TRBJ1-4; TRBD1 might be the D (5 bases). CDR3 loop: CASSASRQSTNEKLFF. The CDR3 bases are TGTGCCAGCAGTGCCTCCCGACAGTCAACTAATGAAAAACTGTTTTTT.